A single sample gave rise to the 17 T cell receptor beta chains below, sequenced in a study of PD-1 blockade in classical Hodgkin lymphoma. With no exception, relapse followed autologous stem cell transplantation in all patients, and brentuximab vedotin exposure varied. Here immunoSEQ multiplex PCR was the method, and the copy in TCRdb shows in-frame clones only, minus some. The sample records roughly 70,000 clones, 71% being singletons. The sample consisted of peripheral blood mononuclear cells (PBMCs), taken before the second cycle of nivolumab. The receptors derive from a human donor with classical Hodgkin lymphoma.

The chain couples TRBV6-1 to TRBJ1-1, with 7 bases lining up with TRBD1. The trim removed 8 bases at V and 9 bases at J, leaving 15 bases unmatched. Germline-derived CDR1 and CDR2 are MNHNS and SASEGT. CDR3 size: 14 residues. This CDR3 is CASQETGATPKAFF. DNA for the CDR3: TGTGCCAGCCAAGAAACAGGGGCGACTCCTAAAGCTTTCTTT.

The J gene is TRBJ1-4, the V gene TRBV9; 7 nucleotides agree with TRBD1. V gave up 0 bases and J gave up 8 bases; unmatched junction bases: 7. Germline V gives CDR1 SGDLS, CDR2 YYNGEE. The CDR3 is 15 residues long. The CDR3 is CASSVGNRGGEKLFF. In nucleotides, the CDR3 is TGTGCCAGCAGCGTAGGGAACAGGGGAGGAGAAAAACTGTTTTTT. Full variable domain (outside the CDR3, taken from reference TRBV9 and TRBJ1-4): DSGVTQTPKHLITATGQRVTLRCSPRSGDLSVYWYQQSLDQGLQFLIQYYNGEERAKGNILERFSAQQFPDLHSELNLSSLELGDSALYFCASSVGNRGGEKLFFGSGTQLSVL.

The V and J genes are TRBV10-3 and TRBJ2-1; D gene uncertain. V dropped 0 bases and J dropped 9 bases, with 9 bases sitting between them. The CDR3 is 13 amino acids. Germline V gene sequence: CDR1 ENHRY, CDR2 SYGVKD. The CDR3 reads CAISESRNREQFF. The CDR3 DNA reads as TGTGCCATCAGTGAGTCGAGGAACCGTGAGCAGTTCTTC.

The V call is TRBV4-1, the J call TRBJ2-2, with D perhaps matching TRBD1 (6 bases). Trimming took off 4 bases at V and 5 bases at J, with 8 bases between the two ends. Per germline, CDR1 MGHRA and CDR2 YSYEKL. The length of the CDR3 is 13 residues. CDR3 DNA sequence: TGCGCCAGCAGCCCTACAGGGACCGGGGAGCTGTTTTTT. Translation: CASSPTGTGELFF.

This rearrangement joins TRBV4-1 to TRBJ1-4; 7 bases match TRBD1. Germline CDR1 and CDR2: MGHRA and YSYEKL. The CDR3 extends over 15 amino acids. Trimming removed 4 bases from V and 7 bases from J; junction bases left unmatched: 9. The CDR3 is CASSPPQGGSEKLFF. For the CDR3, the DNA is TGCGCCAGCAGCCCACCTCAGGGGGGGAGTGAAAAACTGTTTTTT.

The CDR3 region has the DNA TGTGCCAGTAGTATACCCCCCAGGGTGGAGGACACTGAAGCTTTCTTT. Its translation is CASSIPPRVEDTEAFF. The chain links TRBV19 to TRBJ1-1; maybe TRBD1 (5 bases). V was cut by 2 bases and J by 3 bases, with 16 bases left in between. This CDR3 spans 16 amino acids. The germline V gene has CDR1 LNHDA and CDR2 SQIVND (reference sequence).

The chain carries TRBV5-1 and TRBJ1-1, with a possible D match to TRBD1 (5 bases). Germline CDR1 reads SGHRS; CDR2 reads YFSETQ. The CDR3 is 13 amino acids. V dropped 1 base and J dropped 2 bases, with 6 bases sitting between them. CDR3 bases: TGCGCCAGCAGCTTGCAGGGTAACACTGAAGCTTTCTTT. Its protein product is CASSLQGNTEAFF.

V gene TRBV2 combines with J gene TRBJ2-3; D gene uncertain. The V end was cut by 5 bases, the J end by 2 bases, with 2 bases between. The CDR3 spans 11 residues. Germline V CDR1 and CDR2: SNHLY, FYNNEI. CDR3: CASSPTDTQYF. The CDR3 nucleotides read TGTGCCAGCAGTCCCACAGATACGCAGTATTTT.

This chain joins TRBV5-6 and TRBJ1-1; D remains unclear. Germline V CDR1 and CDR2: SGHDT, YYEEEE. Trimming removed 4 bases at V and 5 bases at J, with 21 bases between. The CDR3 is 16 residues long. The CDR3 coding sequence is TGTGCCAGCAGCCATGATGGCCCTTCGGCGGGGACTGAAGCTTTCTTT. The encoded protein is CASSHDGPSAGTEAFF.

The chain recombines TRBV29-1 with TRBJ2-7, with unresolved D. Trimming took 4 bases from V and 7 from J, leaving 8 bases between them. The CDR3 is 10 residues long. CDR1 is SQVTM and CDR2 is ANQGSEA in the germline V gene. The chain's CDR3 is CSVGDTEQYF. CDR3 DNA: TGCAGCGTTGGAGACACGGAGCAGTACTTC.

This clone turned up a few times. The gene calls are TRBV6-1 and TRBJ2-3, with 7 bases identical to TRBD2. Per the germline V gene, CDR1 is MNHNS and CDR2 is SASEGT. Losses at the gene ends were 9 bases for V and 1 base for J; bases not matched to a gene: 10. This CDR3 has 15 residues. The CDR3 sequence is CASLVLASRTDTQYF. The DNA for the CDR3 is TGTGCCAGTCTCGTACTAGCGTCCCGCACAGATACGCAGTATTTT.

The CDR3 nucleotides are TGTGCCAGCAGTTTGGACAGTCCCAATTCACCCCTCCACTTT. Translating gives CASSLDSPNSPLHF. The rearrangement links TRBV6-5 to TRBJ1-6, with D perhaps matching TRBD1 (6 bases). Germline-derived CDR1 and CDR2 are MNHEY and SVGAGI. V was pared by 4 bases and J by 7 bases, with 11 bases between. The CDR3 sequence is 14 residues long.

The V gene is TRBV5-6, the J gene TRBJ1-1; 7 positions match TRBD1. The CDR3 extends over 15 amino acids. Unmatched junction bases numbered 6, after V lost 4 bases and J lost 0 bases. The germline gives CDR1 SGHDT, CDR2 YYEEEE. CDR3: CASSRLDRMNTEAFF. In DNA, the CDR3 is TGTGCCAGCAGCCGTTTGGACAGGATGAACACTGAAGCTTTCTTT.

This rearrangement joins TRBV18 to TRBJ2-1; TRBD1 matches 8 bases. Trimming took 4 bases from V and 5 from J; bases not matched to a gene: 10. The CDR3 covers 16 residues. In germline, CDR1 is KGHSH, CDR2 LQKENI. The CDR3 DNA reads as TGTGCCAGCTCACTCGGACAGGGCGTTAACAACAATGAGCAGTTCTTC. It yields the protein CASSLGQGVNNNEQFF.

The chain couples TRBV11-1 to TRBJ2-7; 7 bases map to TRBD1. Germline CDR1 is SGHAT and CDR2 is FQDESV (reference sequence). CDR3 length: 15 amino acids. The trim removed 4 bases at V and 0 bases at J, leaving 6 bases unmatched. The CDR3 DNA reads as TGTGCCAGCAGCTCTGACAGGGTAATCTCCTACGAGCAGTACTTC. Protein product: CASSSDRVISYEQYF.

The chain recombines TRBV13 with TRBJ2-3, with D maybe TRBD2 (5 bases). The CDR3 covers 15 residues. CDR1 PRHDT and CDR2 FYEKMQ come from the germline V gene (reference sequence). V lost 5 bases, J lost 0 bases, and 12 bases lay in between. The CDR3 DNA reads TGTGCCAGCAGCCTCCGGGGAACTAGCACAGATACGCAGTATTTT. As protein: CASSLRGTSTDTQYF.

Comment on this clone: In the same sample, other DNA sequences code for this CDR3. The chain has TRBV5-1 and TRBJ2-1; 7 nucleotides agree with TRBD1. The CDR3 has 12 residues. Germline-derived CDR1 and CDR2 are SGHRS and YFSETQ. V lost 2 bases, J lost 7 bases, and 0 bases stayed unmatched. The chain's CDR3 is CASSLQGNEQFF. The CDR3 DNA is TGCGCCAGCAGCTTACAGGGGAATGAGCAGTTCTTC.